This entry lists 24 T cell receptor beta chains sequenced from one sample in a study of cytomegalovirus exposure and HLA in healthy donors. The primer mix had 60 Vbeta and 13 Jbeta primers. The method was immunoSEQ multiplex PCR; TCRdb's version includes in-frame clones alone and lacks a portion of them. The sample records roughly 81,000 clones, about 80% being singletons. Specimen: PBMCs. The receptors come from a man aged 30 to 45 in good health and CMV-seronegative.

In DNA, the CDR3 is TGTGCCAGCTCACCCCGTCAGGTCGGGGAGCTGTTTTTT. It codes for CASSPRQVGELFF. The chain couples TRBV18 to TRBJ2-2; unclear D gene. Germline-derived CDR1 and CDR2 are KGHSH and LQKENI. The CDR3 contains 13 residues. V lost 3 bases to trimming and J lost 7 bases, with 9 bases between them.

J is TRBJ2-7 and V is TRBV5-4; TRBD2 aligns across 10 bases. CDR1 and CDR2 from the germline V gene are SGHNT and YYREEE (reference sequence). With 5 bases clipped from V and 5 bases from J, the junction kept 10 bases outside the gene matches. The CDR3 is made up of 15 amino acids. CDR3 loop: CASSSASGSWDEQYF. CDR3 nucleotide sequence: TGTGCCAGCAGTTCCGCTAGCGGGAGTTGGGACGAGCAGTACTTC.

The gene calls are TRBV6-5 and TRBJ2-7, with no clear D. The CDR3 contains 11 residues. Germline V gene data show CDR1 as MNHEY and CDR2 as SVGAGI. Trimming took off 6 bases at V and 4 bases at J, with 7 bases between the two ends. CDR3 in DNA: TGTGCCAGCAGCCACAAATACGAGCAGTACTTC. It is translated as CASSHKYEQYF.

The V call is TRBV30, the J call TRBJ1-1; unclear D gene. V lost 3 bases and J lost 0, with 8 bases in between. Germline loops: CDR1 GTSNPN, CDR2 SVGIG (reference sequence). CDR3 length equals 13 residues. Written as DNA, the CDR3 is TGTGCCTGGAGGTACTACCTGAACACTGAAGCTTTCTTT. Protein product: CAWRYYLNTEAFF.

The chain couples TRBV6-5 to TRBJ1-2; D may be TRBD1 (6 bases). Germline V gives CDR1 MNHEY, CDR2 SVGAGI. V was trimmed by 2 bases and J by 2 bases, leaving 9 bases between them. This CDR3 comprises 14 residues. This CDR3 reads CASSYRQGNYGYTF. The CDR3 nucleotides are TGTGCCAGCAGTTACCGTCAGGGGAACTATGGCTACACCTTC.

The genes are TRBV10-3 and TRBJ2-2; D possibly corresponds to TRBD1 (6 bases). The V gene's germline CDR1 is ENHRY and CDR2 SYGVKD. There are 15 residues in the CDR3. V shed 2 bases and J shed 7 bases, with 14 bases lying between them. The CDR3 loop reads CAISETGTLDGELFF. CDR3 DNA sequence: TGTGCCATCAGTGAGACAGGGACCCTCGACGGGGAGCTGTTTTTT.

This clone appeared a few times. This rearrangement joins TRBV15 to TRBJ1-2; 9 bases are a match to TRBD1. The CDR3 spans 15 residues. After removal of 4 bases from V and 0 bases from J, the junction contained 3 bases not matched to a gene. From germline, CDR1 is LNHNV and CDR2 YYDKDF (reference sequence). The CDR3 nucleotides read TGTGCCACCAGCATCGGACAGGGGACTAACTATGGCTACACCTTC. It codes for CATSIGQGTNYGYTF.

This clone was observed a handful of times. The rearrangement links TRBV5-6 to TRBJ2-7; 12 positions match TRBD2. With V trimmed by 5 bases and J by 2 bases, 14 bases remained unmatched. Germline V gives CDR1 SGHDT, CDR2 YYEEEE. The CDR3 contains 18 residues. This chain's CDR3 is CASRSTAGLAGIAYEQYF. The CDR3 nucleotides read TGTGCCAGCAGATCGACAGCGGGACTAGCGGGCATTGCCTACGAGCAGTACTTC. The complete variable domain, with remaining parts taken from reference TRBV5-6 and TRBJ2-7, reads DAGVTQSPTHLIKTRGQQVTLRCSPKSGHDTVSWYQQALGQGPQFIFQYYEEEERQRGNFPDRFSGHQFPNYSSELNVNALLLGDSALYLCASRSTAGLAGIAYEQYFGPGTRLTVT.

The V and J genes are TRBV5-6 and TRBJ1-2, with TRBD1 matching 9 bases. The germline gives CDR1 SGHDT, CDR2 YYEEEE. This CDR3 contains 13 residues. V dropped 3 bases and J dropped 5; count of bases not matched to a gene: 2. In DNA form, the CDR3 reads TGTGCCAGCAGCTCGGGACAGGGTTATGGCTACACCTTC. Its protein is CASSSGQGYGYTF.

The CDR3: CASSPDRNYGYTF. CDR3 DNA sequence: TGTGCCAGCTCACCGGACAGGAACTATGGCTACACCTTC. The genes are TRBV18 and TRBJ1-2; 7 positions agree with TRBD1. The CDR3 is made up of 13 amino acids. V lost 3 bases, J lost 2 bases, and 0 bases stayed unmatched. The germline V gene encodes CDR1 KGHSH and CDR2 LQKENI.

This clone was recorded a few times. The chain is built from TRBV5-6 and TRBJ1-3, with 8 positions matching TRBD1. The germline gives CDR1 SGHDT, CDR2 YYEEEE. The V segment lost 3 bases and the J segment 6 bases; nucleotides outside the gene matches: 8. The CDR3 contains 15 residues. CDR3 sequence reads: CASSYGQGLINTIYF. The CDR3 bases are TGTGCCAGCAGCTATGGACAGGGATTGATAAACACCATATATTTT.

The chain recombines TRBV29-1 with TRBJ2-2, with D maybe TRBD2 (5 bases). CDR3 length: 14 amino acids. V was cut by 5 bases and J by 1 base, with 11 bases left in between. The germline V gene encodes CDR1 SQVTM and CDR2 ANQGSEA. CDR3 sequence reads: CSVLGEGNTGELFF. Here the CDR3 DNA reads TGCAGCGTTTTAGGCGAGGGGAACACCGGGGAGCTGTTTTTT.

The chain has TRBV14 and TRBJ1-2; weak D call: TRBD1 (6 bases). The V gene's germline CDR1 is SGHDN and CDR2 FVKESK. The CDR3 loop spans 12 amino acids. With 6 bases removed from V and 7 bases from J, the gap between germline ends came to 12 bases. This chain's CDR3 is CASSGTRPGYTF. Here the CDR3 DNA reads TGTGCCAGCAGTGGGACACGTCCTGGCTACACCTTC.

The rearrangement links TRBV30 to TRBJ2-7, with TRBD1 matching over 10 bases. The CDR3 runs 14 residues. The germline CDR1 and CDR2 sequences are GTSNPN and SVGIG (reference sequence). This CDR3 is CAHRKGTGAYEQYF. The DNA for the CDR3 is TGTGCACACCGGAAGGGGACAGGGGCCTACGAGCAGTACTTC.

The gene calls are TRBV11-2 and TRBJ2-5; a possible D gene is TRBD2 (6 bases). V was trimmed by 5 bases and J by 2 bases, leaving 12 bases between them. CDR1 is SGHAT and CDR2 is FQNNGV in the germline V gene. CDR3 length: 14 amino acids. The CDR3 nucleotides are TGTGCCAGCAGCCGGTCTAGCGTGCAAGAGACCCAGTACTTC. Protein product: CASSRSSVQETQYF.

The rearrangement joins TRBV30 to TRBJ1-6, with unresolved D. Deletions cut 4 bases from V and 9 bases from J, with 13 bases between. This CDR3 is built from 13 residues. Looked up from germline, CDR1 is GTSNPN and CDR2 is SVGIG (reference sequence). As DNA, the CDR3 is TGTGCCTGGAATAATGGAGCCGCTTCACCCCTCCACTTT. The encoded protein is CAWNNGAASPLHF.

The chain uses TRBV4-2 and TRBJ2-5, with 16 bases fitting TRBD2. CDR1 is LGHNA and CDR2 is YNFKEQ in the germline V gene. This CDR3 is built from 16 residues. J gave up 5 bases and V 3 bases, and 3 bases lay outside the gene matches. As DNA, the CDR3 is TGTGCCAGCAGCCAGGGACTAGCGGGGGGGATTGAGACCCAGTACTTC. Translation gives CASSQGLAGGIETQYF.

CDR3 region: CSVGFSDRISGANVLTF. The CDR3 region has the DNA TGCAGCGTTGGATTTTCGGACAGAATCTCTGGGGCCAACGTCCTGACTTTC. The genes are TRBV29-1 and TRBJ2-6, with D perhaps matching TRBD1 (6 bases). V lost 4 bases and J lost 0, with 16 bases in between. CDR1 is SQVTM, CDR2 ANQGSEA, per germline. This CDR3 comprises 17 residues.

This chain connects TRBV5-4 to TRBJ2-5; 9 nucleotides match TRBD1. The V gene end was trimmed by 6 bases and the J gene end by 5 bases; junction bases not matched to a gene: 8. Germline CDR1 is SGHNT and CDR2 is YYREEE (reference sequence). CDR3 size: 14 residues. The CDR3 bases are TGTGCCAGCACCACACGTGGGACAGGGGAGACCCAGTACTTC. Translated, it gives CASTTRGTGETQYF.

J is TRBJ1-6 and V is TRBV27; D uncertain. This CDR3 spans 13 amino acids. CDR1 and CDR2 (germline): MNHEY, SMNVEV (reference sequence). V lost 3 bases to trimming and J lost 9 bases, with 9 bases between them. The CDR3 nucleotides are TGTGCCAGCAGTTTTGGTCGAGGTTCACCCCTCCACTTT. Amino acids: CASSFGRGSPLHF.

The rearrangement links TRBV19 to TRBJ1-1, with D tentatively TRBD1 (5 bases). The V end lost 6 bases, the J end lost 7 bases, and 9 bases lay between the germline ends. The CDR3 contains 11 residues. Germline V gene data show CDR1 as LNHDA and CDR2 as SQIVND (reference sequence). CDR3 DNA: TGTGCCAGTAGAGGACAAGGTGAAGCTTTCTTT. Protein: CASRGQGEAFF.

The chain carries TRBV7-8 and TRBJ2-1; 9 nucleotides match TRBD1. This CDR3 is 17 amino acids long. CDR1 and CDR2 (germline): SGHVS, FQNEAQ. V shed 3 bases and J 5 bases; nucleotides not matched to a gene: 11. In DNA form, the CDR3 reads TGTGCCAGCAGCTTGATAGTGGGACAGGGTGGGAACAATGAGCAGTTCTTC. Its protein is CASSLIVGQGGNNEQFF.

The V gene is TRBV9, the J gene TRBJ1-2; perhaps TRBD1 as D (5 bases). Trimming removed 4 bases from V and 0 bases from J, with 13 bases in between. Germline lookup yields CDR1 SGDLS and CDR2 YYNGEE. The CDR3 consists of 15 residues. CDR3 sequence: CASSPRQSTNYGYTF. As DNA, the CDR3 is TGTGCCAGCAGCCCTCGACAGAGTACTAACTATGGCTACACCTTC. The entire variable domain, with the rest obtained from reference TRBV9 and TRBJ1-2, is as follows: DSGVTQTPKHLITATGQRVTLRCSPRSGDLSVYWYQQSLDQGLQFLIQYYNGEERAKGNILERFSAQQFPDLHSELNLSSLELGDSALYFCASSPRQSTNYGYTFGSGTRLTVV.

The chain uses TRBV27 and TRBJ2-7; D perhaps matches TRBD2 (6 bases). The CDR3 is made up of 13 amino acids. Per the germline V gene, CDR1 is MNHEY and CDR2 is SMNVEV (reference sequence). The ends were cut back, 4 bases at V and 2 bases at J, with 9 bases in the middle. CDR3 nucleotides: TGTGCCAGCAGTTCCCGGACTACCTACGAGCAGTACTTC. Its translation: CASSSRTTYEQYF.